Listed below are T cell receptor beta chains from one sample, sequenced in a study of CXCR3-negative and CXCR3-positive naive CD8 T cells. TCRdb reanalyzed the 5' RACE reads and collapses them to one entry per CDR3 protein, without DNA. Recorded for this sample: some 53,000 distinct CDR3 sequences. Sequenced sample: naive CXCR3+ CD8+ T cells from blood. These receptor sequences come from a human donor in good health. Some clones in this sample may be carry-over from other donors' samples. CDR3s include the opening cysteine and the closing phenylalanine or tryptophan.

TRBV14	TRBJ1-1	CASSHLENTEAFF
TRBV4-3	TRBJ2-4	CASSQGVKNIQYF
TRBV4-1	TRBJ2-7	CASSQEFRLRVYEQYF
TRBV6-2/TRBV6-3	TRBJ2-2	CASSYSGLAETNTGELFF
TRBV20-1	TRBJ2-7	CSAQHRGGEQYF
TRBV11-2	TRBJ2-5	CASSMRLAGDQETQYF
TRBV20-1	TRBJ1-1	CSARTWTGTNTEAFF
TRBV20-1	TRBJ2-7	CSAKDGEGIDEQYF
TRBV7-2	TRBJ1-2	CASSLRAVYGYTF
TRBV5-1	TRBJ2-7	CASSSGDRGLNEQYF
TRBV29-1	TRBJ2-7	CSVGVPSSYEQYF
TRBV5-6	TRBJ1-5	CASSLGGQINQPQHF
TRBV5-1	TRBJ2-7	CASSLGISSYEQYF
TRBV28	TRBJ1-5	CASHNPTGVQPQHF
TRBV4-3	TRBJ2-2	CASSLYTGELFF
TRBV4-2	TRBJ1-4	CASSQEGATNEKLFF
TRBV5-6	TRBJ2-3	CASSFPQGAGSSLRQYF
TRBV10-3	TRBJ2-7	CAISEAGGLSYEQYF
TRBV7-9	TRBJ1-1	CASTLSQGGRSTEAFF
TRBV7-9	TRBJ1-1	CASNDSEEMNTEAFF
TRBV5-1	TRBJ2-2	CASRPDRNTGELFF
TRBV12-3/TRBV12-4	TRBJ1-5	CASSQDSVPPHF
TRBV28	TRBJ1-4	CASSHRGEGEVEKLFF
TRBV4-3	TRBJ1-1	CASSQEMMNTEAFF
TRBV6-2/TRBV6-3	TRBJ1-1	CASSSGTVMNTEAFF
TRBV4-3	TRBJ2-7	CASSQDFGDFREQYF
TRBV29-1	TRBJ2-2	CSVVGGPTSNTGELFF
TRBV4-3	TRBJ1-1	CASSLGTAHMNTEAFF
TRBV6-5	TRBJ2-5	CASSYSAYRGREQETQYF
TRBV12-3/TRBV12-4	TRBJ2-5	CASSFLVRGKETQYF
TRBV27	TRBJ2-7	CASGGDRGAYEQYF
TRBV6-6	TRBJ1-1	CASTREIETEAFF
TRBV28	TRBJ2-1	CASRTEKGVSYNEQFF
TRBV14	TRBJ2-1	CASSSTDSSYNEQFF
TRBV27	TRBJ1-5	CASGWAERNSNQPQHF
TRBV5-1	TRBJ2-1	CASSFFGGGPNEQFF
TRBV20-1	TRBJ1-1	CSAFPTDMNTEAFF
TRBV29-1	TRBJ2-3	CSAVPGLAGTDTQYF
TRBV7-2	TRBJ2-7	CASSLEGTPYEQYF
TRBV4-3	TRBJ2-3	CASSQEGQVGGTDTQYF
TRBV6-2/TRBV6-3	TRBJ2-7	CASIDRGSYEQYF
TRBV7-6	TRBJ2-1	CASSLAAGAYNKQFF
TRBV10-3	TRBJ2-3	CAISGSGGSTDTQYF
TRBV7-2	TRBJ2-7	CASSLMSFYEQYF
TRBV7-9	TRBJ2-5	CASSPRDDWETQYF